The present T cell receptor beta chain was sequenced within a study of cytomegalovirus exposure and HLA in healthy donors. In its sample, this clone was seen once. What it binds is not known. The PCR used 60 Vbeta and 13 Jbeta primers. Per the authors' pipeline: There were tens of millions of unique TCR beta chains by a later count, and around 10 million of them were shared. Assay used: immunoSEQ multiplex PCR; TCRdb lists only in-frame clones, some missing. That table furnishes V, J and clone size, whereas the DNA furnished D and trimming. In the table there are 200,000 to 250,000 clones, 70% to 80% of which are singletons. V dropped 7 bases and J dropped 6; count of bases not matched to a gene: 5. CDR3 length: 12 residues. The germline gives CDR1 MDHEN, CDR2 SYDVKM. The study's findings and limits: Researchers reported from a later analysis that most CMV-associated TCR beta chains appeared HLA-restricted.

Regarding donors, all were healthy bone marrow donors. This chain links TRBV28 with TRBJ1-1; 7 bases are shared with TRBD1. Sequencing used PBMCs. This TCR was recovered from an older woman in good health and CMV-seropositive. CDR3 protein: CASNGRGAEAFF. In DNA form, the CDR3 reads TGTGCCAGCAACGGCAGGGGGGCTGAAGCTTTCTTT.